The T cell receptor (beta chain) under discussion was sequenced for a study of blood T cell repertoires in COVID-19 (dated by TCRdb to the early 2020s). Broadly, across the study: The collaborator samples originated in the United States, Italy and Spain and spanned the acute and convalescent phases of COVID-19. Samples were obtained from the ongoing ImmuneRACE study (first 160 participants) and from some 1,200 subjects provided by 6 global collaborators. The material from the prospective study consisted of cDNA or gDNA derived from T cells, B-cell-depleted T cells, or PBMCs. The dataset comprised deeply sampled blood TCRbeta repertoires from subjects exposed to, actively infected with, or recovered from COVID-19. Nearly every sample came with metadata listing a de-identified subject ID, COVID-19 status, age in years and sex. The repertoires were released in a freely available public database intended as a resource for research on the immune response to SARS-CoV-2. HLA class I and class II types, where available, came from metadata supplied by the sample provider rather than from assay-based typing. The full study reports these points: Clinical and demographic metadata were provided uncurated, with the amount varying by source and participant.

The CDR3 runs 16 residues from the cysteine to the phenylalanine. Only CDR3 DNA is held: 48 bases, read in frame from base 1. The CDR1 and CDR2 encoded by the germline V gene are SGHVT and SQSDAQ. At the junction V is shortened by 0 bases and J by 3 bases, with 12 bases in between. The immunoSEQ Assay, a bias-controlled multiplex PCR, was used to amplify TCRbeta CDR3 regions from genomic DNA. The original methods were these. Within the assay, amplification of reference gene primers was used to estimate how many nucleated cells each sample contained. Sequence reads were collapsed and filtered to measure the absolute abundance of every unique TCRbeta CDR3 rearrangement. For each sample, productive Simpson clonality was calculated as the square root of Simpson's diversity index across productive rearrangements. The immuneACCESS repertoire file appears here via TCRdb, limited to in-frame rearrangements. These files lack a portion of the clones; in checked studies, under half of the deficit traces to unresolved V genes, and the cause of the others is not known. The V and J calls and clone size are taken from that table; D and trimming were inferred from the DNA. This sample is represented by about 250,000 clones; 70% to 90% of them were singletons. The ten most abundant clones make up over 7.5% of the sample.

This clone was detected a few times. The clone's antigen remains unknown. The input lacks base qualities; no much larger clone sits a single base away. Participants in the prospective study were enrolled through a virtual design, were aged about 18 to 100 years, and lived in approximately 24 United States geographic areas. To assign participants to cohorts, the prospective study relied on clinical history that participants themselves reported in a screening survey and a study questionnaire. In the prospective study, mobile phlebotomists collected whole blood, serum and a nasopharyngeal or oropharyngeal swab from each participant. Additional blood draws and questionnaires over a 2-month period could optionally be provided by prospective study participants. Before DNA extraction, blood samples from the prospective study were shipped at room temperature or frozen.

The specimen sequenced was PBMCs or T cells enriched from blood (not recorded which). The sequence derives from a woman aged 45-65 years with acute COVID-19. The receptor chain draws on TRBV7-4 and TRBJ1-3; TRBD1 is perhaps the D gene, given 6 matching bases. The CDR3 corresponds to CASSLAGDTRGNTIYF. In nucleotides, the sequence is TGTGCCAGCAGCTTAGCGGGGGACACTCGTGGAAACACCATATATTTT. With the portions outside the CDR3 filled from the reference TRBV7-4 and TRBJ1-3 genes, the complete variable region becomes GAGVSQSPRYKVAKRGRDVALRCDSISGHVTLYWYRQTLGQGSEVLTYSQSDAQRDKSGRPSGRFSAERPERSVSTLKIQRTEQGDSAVYLCASSLAGDTRGNTIYFGEGSWLTVV.